The present T cell receptor (beta chain) was sequenced within a study of neurological immune-mediated disorders. This CDR3 spans 18 amino acids. Unmatched junction bases numbered 9, after V lost 0 bases and J lost 0 bases. Each TCR transcript was tagged with a 10-nucleotide random UMI during 5'RACE. Using its own MiXCR run on the 5' RACE reads, TCRdb lists one record per CDR3 protein. The sample includes approximately 66,000 distinct CDR3 sequences, 3% to 4% of them seen just once. What was sequenced was PBMCs. The J gene is TRBJ2-3, the V gene TRBV12-3 or TRBV12-4; 7 bases agree with TRBD1. The clonotype originates from a man in his forties or fifties with multiple sclerosis. The CDR3 DNA reads TGTGCCAGCAGTTTAGCGGGACAGTTCTCCCTTAGCACAGATACGCAGTATTTT. Translated: CASSLAGQFSLSTDTQYF.